Presented here are 32 T cell receptor beta chains from one specimen sequenced in a study of cytomegalovirus exposure and HLA in healthy donors. Researchers ran the PCR with 60 Vbeta and 13 Jbeta primers. Assay used: immunoSEQ multiplex PCR; TCRdb lists only in-frame clones, some missing. The table lists roughly 150,000 clones, 65% to 70% of them singletons. The specimen was PBMCs. The source is a man aged 25-45 years in good health and CMV-seropositive.

The chain has TRBV7-9 and TRBJ2-7, with 9 bases aligning to TRBD2. CDR3 length: 16 residues. Germline V gene lookup returns CDR1 SEHNR and CDR2 FQNEAQ (reference sequence). After removal of 3 bases from V and 4 bases from J, the junction contained 10 bases not matched to a gene. CDR3 residues: CASSLELGLAAYEQYF. In DNA, the CDR3 is TGTGCCAGCAGCTTGGAACTGGGACTAGCAGCATACGAGCAGTACTTC.

This clone was found once. This chain uses TRBV27 with TRBJ2-5; possibly TRBD1 for D (6 bases). The V gene lost 5 bases and the J gene lost 4 bases, with 20 bases spanning the gap. CDR3 length equals 16 residues. Germline-derived CDR1 and CDR2 are MNHEY and SMNVEV (reference sequence). This chain's CDR3 is CASSPLGRGLIETQYF. The CDR3 DNA is TGTGCCAGCAGTCCCCTCGGAAGGGGGTTAATAGAGACCCAGTACTTC.

Worth noting for this clone: Other nucleotide sequences from this sample produce the same CDR3. The rearrangement links TRBV11-2 to TRBJ1-2, with a tentative D call TRBD1 (5 bases). Deletions cut 7 bases from V and 2 bases from J, with 14 bases between. This CDR3 has 14 residues. The germline CDR1 and CDR2 sequences are SGHAT and FQNNGV. The CDR3 nucleotides are TGTGCCAGCACACCGGCGGGACGGAACTATGGCTACACCTTC. As protein: CASTPAGRNYGYTF.

This chain links TRBV6-1 with TRBJ2-5; 8 bases are shared with TRBD2. Per germline, CDR1 MNHNS and CDR2 SASEGT. With V trimmed by 4 bases and J by 5 bases, 3 bases remained unmatched. The CDR3 length is 13 residues. The CDR3 nucleotides are TGTGCCAGCAGTGCCGGGAGGGACGAGACCCAGTACTTC. Its protein product is CASSAGRDETQYF.

The V gene is TRBV6-1, the J gene TRBJ1-5; TRBD1 aligns across 10 bases. The CDR3 loop spans 18 amino acids. CDR1 and CDR2 from the germline V gene are MNHNS and SASEGT. The junction had 12 bases not matched to a gene; V was cut back by 2 bases and J by 5 bases. CDR3 sequence reads: CASSEYLTGGFPDQPQHF. The CDR3 DNA reads TGTGCCAGCAGTGAATATTTGACAGGGGGCTTCCCCGATCAGCCCCAGCATTTT.

The table lists this clone with a few counts. V gene TRBV5-1 combines with J gene TRBJ1-1; 7 nucleotides agree with TRBD1. The CDR3 has 11 amino acids. V lost 4 bases, J lost 11 bases, and 5 bases stayed unmatched. CDR1 and CDR2 (germline): SGHRS, YFSETQ. The CDR3 nucleotides are TGCGCCAGCAGCACAGGGGTAGAGGCTTTCTTT. This translates into CASSTGVEAFF.

This chain joins TRBV2 and TRBJ2-3; 10 nucleotides agree with TRBD2. The germline V gene has CDR1 SNHLY and CDR2 FYNNEI. Unmatched junction bases numbered 8, after V lost 3 bases and J lost 8 bases. This CDR3 is built from 15 residues. CDR3 in DNA: TGTGCCAGCAGTGATAGGCTAGCGGGAGCAGGTACGCAGTATTTT. Its translation: CASSDRLAGAGTQYF.

The rearrangement uses TRBV30 and TRBJ2-7; D is possibly TRBD2 (5 bases). V lost 2 bases and J 0 bases, leaving 11 bases between the germline ends. This CDR3 region has 14 residues. Germline lookup yields CDR1 GTSNPN and CDR2 SVGIG (reference sequence). The CDR3 region is CAWSKTAGSYEQYF. For the CDR3, the DNA is TGTGCCTGGAGTAAGACCGCGGGCTCCTACGAGCAGTACTTC.

J is TRBJ2-2 and V is TRBV5-4; 8 nucleotides align to TRBD2. The germline V gene has CDR1 SGHNT and CDR2 YYREEE (reference sequence). The CDR3 is made up of 16 amino acids. The J segment lost 7 bases and the V segment lost 2 bases, leaving 10 bases of the junction unmatched. The CDR3 DNA follows: TGTGCCAGCAGCTTACCCGGGAGGGCCGGAGGCGGGGAGCTGTTTTTT. Protein product: CASSLPGRAGGGELFF.

The chain joins TRBV5-1 to TRBJ1-1; a possible D gene is TRBD1 (6 bases). Per the germline V gene, CDR1 is SGHRS and CDR2 is YFSETQ. CDR3 length: 15 amino acids. The V and J ends lost 2 bases and 1 base respectively, with 12 bases between them. The CDR3 DNA follows: TGCGCCAGCAGCTTAACAGGGTTTCAGAACACTGAAGCTTTCTTT. Protein product: CASSLTGFQNTEAFF.

The V call is TRBV6-5, the J call TRBJ1-2; D unresolved. Germline-derived CDR1 and CDR2 are MNHEY and SVGAGI. The CDR3 runs to 13 residues. Trimming removed 5 bases at V and 5 bases at J, with 12 bases between. The CDR3 reads CASSEAEQYGYTF. For the CDR3, the DNA is TGTGCCAGCAGTGAAGCCGAACAGTATGGCTACACCTTC.

The chain recombines TRBV19 with TRBJ1-5; D might be TRBD1 (6 bases). In germline, CDR1 is LNHDA, CDR2 SQIVND (reference sequence). V was pared by 6 bases and J by 4 bases, with 13 bases between. The CDR3 extends over 14 amino acids. CDR3 nucleotide sequence: TGTGCCAGTAGGGGGGCAGGGGATAATCAGCCCCAGCATTTT. This translates into CASRGAGDNQPQHF. Full variable domain (outside the CDR3, taken from reference TRBV19 and TRBJ1-5): DGGITQSPKYLFRKEGQNVTLSCEQNLNHDAMYWYRQDPGQGLRLIYYSQIVNDFQKGDIAEGYSVSREKKESFPLTVTSAQKNPTAFYLCASRGAGDNQPQHFGDGTRLSIL.

The chain joins TRBV9 to TRBJ2-5; 9 bases agree with TRBD2. In germline, CDR1 is SGDLS, CDR2 YYNGEE. The CDR3 runs 15 residues. J gave up 5 bases and V 4 bases, and 9 bases lay outside the gene matches. Here the CDR3 reads CASSRGLARAETQYF. CDR3 DNA: TGTGCCAGCAGCCGGGGACTAGCTCGGGCCGAGACCCAGTACTTC.

V usage is TRBV5-1 and J usage is TRBJ2-1; 10 nucleotides agree with TRBD2. The junction had 3 bases not matched to a gene; V was cut back by 2 bases and J by 7 bases. From germline, CDR1 is SGHRS and CDR2 YFSETQ. There are 14 residues in the CDR3. CDR3 amino acids: CASSLAGGPNEQFF. CDR3 DNA sequence: TGCGCCAGCAGCTTAGCGGGAGGGCCAAATGAGCAGTTCTTC.

The genes are TRBV28 and TRBJ1-2; weak D call: TRBD1 (6 bases). V dropped 6 bases and J dropped 0 bases, with 11 bases sitting between them. The CDR3 totals 14 residues. Germline values: CDR1 MDHEN, CDR2 SYDVKM. CDR3: CASSSGVANYGYTF. The CDR3 DNA reads as TGTGCCAGCAGCTCAGGGGTAGCTAACTATGGCTACACCTTC.

This clone was counted a few times. The CDR3 reads CASSLGGTSGLPNTGELFF. The CDR3 nucleotides read TGTGCCAGCAGCTTAGGAGGGACTAGCGGTTTACCGAACACCGGGGAGCTGTTTTTT. The V and J genes are TRBV7-3 and TRBJ2-2; 11 bases are shared with TRBD2. The CDR3 is 19 amino acids. Trimming at V came to 2 bases and at J to 0 bases, leaving 8 bases not matched to a gene. The germline V gene encodes CDR1 SGHTA and CDR2 FQGTGA.

The chain joins TRBV5-1 to TRBJ1-5; 8 bases are a match to TRBD1. The CDR3 length is 13 residues. With V trimmed by 6 bases and J by 6 bases, 5 bases remained unmatched. Germline V gives CDR1 SGHRS, CDR2 YFSETQ. The CDR3 nucleotides read TGCGCCAGCACCCCCACAGGGGGTCAGCCCCAGCATTTT. It is translated as CASTPTGGQPQHF.

The J gene is TRBJ2-2, the V gene TRBV27; maybe TRBD2 (5 bases). The V and J ends lost 7 bases and 2 bases respectively, with 17 bases between them. This CDR3 has 16 amino acids. Germline V gives CDR1 MNHEY, CDR2 SMNVEV (reference sequence). In DNA form, the CDR3 reads TGTGCCAGCAAATACTATAGCGCCAGAAACACCGGGGAGCTGTTTTTT. Amino acids: CASKYYSARNTGELFF.

The chain uses TRBV2 and TRBJ2-1; 7 nucleotides match TRBD2. The CDR3 sequence is 14 residues long. Per germline, CDR1 SNHLY and CDR2 FYNNEI. V trimming: 6 bases; J trimming: 6 bases; junction bases outside the gene matches: 8. The CDR3 here is CASSEGLPFNEQFF. In nucleotides, the CDR3 is TGTGCCAGCAGCGAGGGACTACCCTTCAATGAGCAGTTCTTC.

The chain combines TRBV27 with TRBJ2-7, with a weak D call TRBD1 (5 bases). Germline lookup yields CDR1 MNHEY and CDR2 SMNVEV (reference sequence). Trimming took 5 bases from V and 7 from J, leaving 12 bases between them. This CDR3 is 12 amino acids long. In nucleotides, the CDR3 is TGTGCCAGCAGTGGCGCAGGGTGTGAGCAGTACTTC. It is translated as CASSGAGCEQYF.

This chain links TRBV9 with TRBJ2-5; the match to TRBD1 covers 8 bases. The J call may be faulty, since TRBJ2-7 better matches the DNA end. Germline V gene lookup returns CDR1 SGDLS and CDR2 YYNGEE. The CDR3 extends over 16 amino acids. Written as DNA, the CDR3 is TGTGCCAGCAGCACTCAGACAGGGGCGGACTCCTACGAGCAGTACTTC. Translation gives CASSTQTGADSYEQYF.

V usage is TRBV5-4 and J usage is TRBJ2-7, with TRBD1 identical over 7 bases. Trimming removed 0 bases from V and 2 bases from J; junction bases left unmatched: 11. Looked up from germline, CDR1 is SGHNT and CDR2 is YYREEE (reference sequence). The CDR3 totals 17 residues. CDR3 region: CASSLGDRVSYPYEQYF. CDR3 nucleotides: TGTGCCAGCAGCTTGGGAGACAGGGTTTCTTATCCCTACGAGCAGTACTTC.

On this clone itself: The sample contains more than one DNA sequence encoding this CDR3. The chain recombines TRBV7-6 with TRBJ2-2, with D possibly being TRBD2 (5 bases). The CDR3 extends over 13 amino acids. V lost 3 bases to trimming and J lost 5 bases, with 7 bases between them. Per the germline V gene, CDR1 is SGHVS and CDR2 is FNYEAQ. The CDR3 reads CASSLGGTGELFF. Here the CDR3 DNA reads TGTGCCAGCAGCTTGGGCGGGACCGGGGAGCTGTTTTTT. Full variable domain (outside the CDR3, taken from reference TRBV7-6 and TRBJ2-2): GAGVSQSPRYKVTKRGQDVALRCDPISGHVSLYWYRQALGQGPEFLTYFNYEAQQDKSGLPNDRFSAERPEGSISTLTIQRTEQRDSAMYRCASSLGGTGELFFGEGSRLTVL.

The rearrangement links TRBV18 to TRBJ2-3; 8 bases are shared with TRBD2. The CDR3 length is 15 residues. Losses at the gene ends were 0 bases for V and 5 bases for J; bases not matched to a gene: 4. The germline CDR1 and CDR2 sequences are KGHSH and LQKENI. CDR3: CASSPPSTSGDTQYF. CDR3 in DNA: TGTGCCAGCTCACCACCGTCCACTAGCGGAGATACGCAGTATTTT.

This clone was seen more than once but under ten times. This rearrangement joins TRBV5-6 to TRBJ2-1; 13 bases are a match to TRBD2. In germline, CDR1 is SGHDT, CDR2 YYEEEE. The CDR3 extends over 17 amino acids. The V segment lost 2 bases and the J segment 8 bases; nucleotides outside the gene matches: 10. This chain's CDR3 is CASSLLAGGLRDDEQFF. CDR3 DNA sequence: TGTGCCAGCAGCTTACTAGCGGGAGGGCTCAGGGACGATGAGCAGTTCTTC.

The chain carries TRBV2 and TRBJ2-7; TRBD1 might be the D (5 bases). The V end was cut by 4 bases, the J end by 3 bases, with 13 bases between. The CDR3 sequence is 14 residues long. CDR1 SNHLY and CDR2 FYNNEI come from the germline V gene. The CDR3 sequence is CASSVTGNLYEQYF. CDR3 in DNA: TGTGCCAGCAGTGTTACAGGCAATCTCTACGAGCAGTACTTC. The entire variable domain, with the rest obtained from reference TRBV2 and TRBJ2-7, is as follows: EPEVTQTPSHQVTQMGQEVILRCVPISNHLYFYWYRQILGQKVEFLVSFYNNEISEKSEIFDDQFSVERPDGSNFTLKIRSTKLEDSAMYFCASSVTGNLYEQYFGPGTRLTVT.

The V and J genes are TRBV7-9 and TRBJ2-2; 10 nucleotides align to TRBD2. V lost 0 bases to trimming and J lost 0 bases; unmatched junction nucleotides: 4. The CDR3 consists of 18 residues. Germline V gene sequence: CDR1 SEHNR, CDR2 FQNEAQ (reference sequence). The CDR3 is CASSLAILAGANTGELFF. The CDR3, as DNA: TGTGCCAGCAGCTTAGCAATTCTAGCGGGAGCGAACACCGGGGAGCTGTTTTTT.

The gene calls are TRBV19 and TRBJ1-2; D may be TRBD1 (6 bases). The CDR3 length is 15 residues. Looked up from germline, CDR1 is LNHDA and CDR2 is SQIVND (reference sequence). V lost 5 bases to trimming and J lost 7 bases, with 20 bases between them. The CDR3 region has the DNA TGTGCCAGTAGTGTTGGAACAGGGCCGGTAGGTGGCTACACCTTC. Translation gives CASSVGTGPVGGYTF.

This chain connects TRBV30 to TRBJ1-5; the D is unclear. V lost 4 bases to trimming and J lost 4 bases, with 14 bases between them. The CDR3 length is 14 residues. Germline loops: CDR1 GTSNPN, CDR2 SVGIG (reference sequence). CDR3 protein: CAWTRAPGNQPQHF. The CDR3 DNA follows: TGTGCCTGGACGCGGGCGCCAGGAAATCAGCCCCAGCATTTT.

V usage is TRBV6-5 and J usage is TRBJ2-2, with D possibly TRBD2 on 5 matching bases. The CDR3 is 14 residues long. Germline CDR1 and CDR2: MNHEY and SVGAGI. The V and J ends lost 5 bases and 7 bases respectively, with 14 bases between them. The CDR3 spells CASSPGVLIGELFF. The CDR3 DNA follows: TGTGCCAGCAGTCCCGGGGTTCTCATCGGGGAGCTGTTTTTT.

The chain employs TRBV12-1 and TRBJ1-2; the listed D gene, TRBD1, was not tested against the DNA. TRBV12-1 is a recognized pseudogene. CDR3 size: 11 residues. The CDR3, as DNA: TGTGCCAGCAGCCAGGGTGATTTCAACACCTTC. It codes for CASSQGDFNTF.

V gene TRBV7-9 combines with J gene TRBJ2-7; TRBD2 matches 8 bases. Germline values: CDR1 SEHNR, CDR2 FQNEAQ (reference sequence). V trimming: 4 bases; J trimming: 1 base; junction bases outside the gene matches: 6. This CDR3 comprises 15 residues. CDR3 in amino acids: CASSSRGGKSYEQYF. For the CDR3, the DNA is TGTGCCAGCAGCTCCCGGGGGGGGAAATCCTACGAGCAGTACTTC.